This is a list of T cell receptor beta chains from one sample in a study of T cells in Graves' hyperthyroidism and ophthalmopathy. Each CDR3 protein is one row after TCRdb ran MiXCR on the multiplex PCR reads. Of about 380,000 distinct CDR3 sequences in the sample, under 20% were seen once. Sample: blood. All receptors derive from a man between 18 and 29 years old with Graves' ophthalmopathy. The CDR3 runs from the conserved cysteine through the conserved F or W. A D gene is named only where the DNA matches it firmly. Size tells how often a clone was seen (once, few, many) or the class of an expanded clone, and some rows leave it out.

D gene	J gene	V gene	clone size	CDR3 DNA	CDR3 protein
TRBD1	TRBJ1-4	TRBV7-9	-	TGTGCCAGCAGCAAGACAGGGGGGGACGAAAAACTGTTTTTT	CASSKTGGDEKLFF
-	TRBJ1-4	TRBV20-1	few	TGCAGTGCCGCTCACCCCGCAACTAATGAAAAACTGTTTTTT	CSAAHPATNEKLFF
-	TRBJ2-7	TRBV5-1	many	TGCGCCAGCAGCTTGGGCGGACTGATCTACGAGCAGTACTTC	CASSLGGLIYEQYF
-	TRBJ1-1	TRBV6-1	-	TGTGCCAGCAGCGGATACACTGAAGCTTTCTTT	CASSGYTEAFF
-	TRBJ2-2	TRBV12-3/TRBV12-4	many	TGTGCCAGCAGTTTCCATTCGAACACCGGGGAGCTGTTTTTT	CASSFHSNTGELFF
-	TRBJ1-1	TRBV12-3/TRBV12-4	many	TGTGCCAGCATAATTTGGACGAACACTGAAGCTTTCTTT	CASIIWTNTEAFF
-	TRBJ2-5	TRBV18	many	TGTGCCAGCTCACCACCGTTCGGACCCAACGAAGAGACCCAGTACTTC	CASSPPFGPNEETQYF
-	TRBJ1-2	TRBV20-1	many	TGCAGTGCTCTAGCACAGGTTACTCTTAACTATGGCTACACCTTC	CSALAQVTLNYGYTF
-	TRBJ1-4	TRBV5-1	many	TGCGCCAGCAGCTTGGAGGGGGTTAATGAAAAACTGTTTTTT	CASSLEGVNEKLFF
-	TRBJ1-2	TRBV28	-	TGTGCCAGCAGTGCTTATCCGCCCCCTTACTATGGCTACACCTTC	CASSAYPPPYYGYTF
-	TRBJ1-6	TRBV27	many	TGTGCCAGCAGTTTATCGCCAATTTCAGGGTCACCCCTCCACTTT	CASSLSPISGSPLHF
-	TRBJ1-5	TRBV15	-	TGTGCCACCAGCAGAGATAAGGTGAATCAGCCCCAGCATTTT	CATSRDKVNQPQHF
TRBD1	TRBJ1-4	TRBV7-9	few	TGTGCCAGCAGCTTAGGGGACAGGAACGAAAAACTGTTTTTT	CASSLGDRNEKLFF
-	TRBJ2-7	TRBV29-1	-	TGCAGCGTTACCCGGGCCTCCTACGAGCAGTACTTC	CSVTRASYEQYF
-	TRBJ1-1	TRBV15	-	TGTGCCACCAGCAGAGTTATCGGGACGGAGAACACTGAAGCTTTCTTT	CATSRVIGTENTEAFF
-	TRBJ1-4	TRBV12-3/TRBV12-4	many	TGTGCCAGCAGCCCGGGACGGAAGAATGAAAAACTGTTTTTT	CASSPGRKNEKLFF
-	TRBJ2-7	TRBV7-3	many	TGTGCCAGCAGCCCCCAACTTATCAGCGAGCAGTACTTC	CASSPQLISEQYF
-	TRBJ1-1	TRBV2	many	TGTGCCAGCAGTGAAGTTGGGGGGGCAACTGAAGCTTTCTTT	CASSEVGGATEAFF
-	TRBJ1-2	TRBV4-1	many	TGCGCCAGCAGCCAGATGGCAGGGCTTAACTATGGCTACACCTTC	CASSQMAGLNYGYTF
-	TRBJ2-1	TRBV6-5	-	TGTGCCAGCAGTTACGCCAGGGTGGGGTACAATGAGCAGTTCTTC	CASSYARVGYNEQFF
-	TRBJ2-2	TRBV19	few	TGTGCCAGTAGTGGCCCAAGCTCGGGCACCGGGGAGCTGTTTTTT	CASSGPSSGTGELFF
-	TRBJ1-2	TRBV11-2	many	TGTGCCAGCAGCTCCACCCGGGGACCCCGGGGCGGCTACACCTTC	CASSSTRGPRGGYTF
TRBD1	TRBJ1-1	TRBV2	-	TGTGCCAGCAGTGCATCCGGACAGGTTAACACTGAAGCTTTCTTT	CASSASGQVNTEAFF
-	TRBJ2-1	TRBV11-3	-	TGTGCCAGCAGCTTAAGTCAGGGAGGCTACAATGAGCAGTTCTTC	CASSLSQGGYNEQFF
-	TRBJ2-7	TRBV12-3/TRBV12-4	many	TGTGCCAGCAGTCCACAGTGGGGGTCAGGCGAGCAGTACTTC	CASSPQWGSGEQYF
-	TRBJ2-3	TRBV20-1	few	TGCAGTGCTAGAGTCGTACGCAAAATAAGCACAGATACGCAGTATTTT	CSARVVRKISTDTQYF